The 21 T cell receptor beta chains below all came from one sample that was sequenced in a study of blood T cell repertoires in COVID-19. Method: immunoSEQ multiplex PCR; TCRdb's copy keeps in-frame clones and lacks some. The sample contains 370,000 or so clones, roughly 86% of which appear only once. The sample taken for sequencing was peripheral blood. Receptor source: a human donor with acute or convalescent COVID-19. The donor label of this sample is uncertain.

The V gene is TRBV5-1, the J gene TRBJ1-2; 7 bases line up with TRBD1. Germline-derived CDR1 and CDR2 are SGHRS and YFSETQ. The junction had 6 bases not matched to a gene; V was cut back by 4 bases and J by 6 bases. The CDR3 has 13 residues. The CDR3 nucleotides are TGCGCCAGCAGCAAACAGGGGCAGGATGGCTACACCTTC. Translation: CASSKQGQDGYTF. Filled out from reference TRBV5-1 and TRBJ1-2, the complete variable domain reads KAGVTQTPRYLIKTRGQQVTLSCSPISGHRSVSWYQQTPGQGLQFLFEYFSETQRNKGNFPGRFSGRQFSNSRSEMNVSTLELGDSALYLCASSKQGQDGYTFGSGTRLTVV.

The gene calls are TRBV19 and TRBJ2-7; 9 bases fit TRBD2. Germline loops: CDR1 LNHDA, CDR2 SQIVND (reference sequence). Germline trimming cut 4 bases from V and 6 bases from J; bases unmatched to any gene: 4. This CDR3 has 13 amino acids. The CDR3 coding sequence is TGTGCCAGTAGTAAGGAACTAGCGGGCGAGCAGTACTTC. Translating gives CASSKELAGEQYF. The complete variable domain, with remaining parts taken from reference TRBV19 and TRBJ2-7, reads DGGITQSPKYLFRKEGQNVTLSCEQNLNHDAMYWYRQDPGQGLRLIYYSQIVNDFQKGDIAEGYSVSREKKESFPLTVTSAQKNPTAFYLCASSKELAGEQYFGPGTRLTVT.

This clone has just a few counts. The chain recombines TRBV5-1 with TRBJ1-4, with 10 bases that match TRBD1. This CDR3 is built from 14 residues. V shed 3 bases and J 7 bases; nucleotides not matched to a gene: 3. CDR1 and CDR2 (germline): SGHRS, YFSETQ. The CDR3 nucleotides are TGCGCCAGCAGCTGGACAGGGGGACCTGAAAAACTGTTTTTT. It specifies CASSWTGGPEKLFF.

The V and J genes are TRBV2 and TRBJ2-5, with TRBD2 as a possible D gene (6 bases). Germline V gene sequence: CDR1 SNHLY, CDR2 FYNNEI. Between the trimmed V and J ends, which lost 5 bases and 3 bases, there was a span of 16 bases. This CDR3 is built from 15 residues. CDR3 bases: TGTGCCAGCAGTCCCCTCCGGGAGAAGAAAGAGACCCAGTACTTC. Protein: CASSPLREKKETQYF. Together with reference TRBV2 and TRBJ2-5, the CDR3 gives the full variable domain: EPEVTQTPSHQVTQMGQEVILRCVPISNHLYFYWYRQILGQKVEFLVSFYNNEISEKSEIFDDQFSVERPDGSNFTLKIRSTKLEDSAMYFCASSPLREKKETQYFGPGTRLLVL.

The rearrangement links TRBV2 to TRBJ2-1; 9 nucleotides align to TRBD2. Germline CDR1 reads SNHLY; CDR2 reads FYNNEI. V lost 5 bases, J lost 4 bases, and 9 bases stayed unmatched. CDR3 length equals 16 residues. The CDR3 loop reads CASSSDRAGGYNEQFF. The CDR3 bases are TGTGCCAGCAGTTCCGACAGGGCGGGGGGGTACAATGAGCAGTTCTTC.

This clone was detected only once. The genes are TRBV28 and TRBJ1-5, with 7 nucleotides matching TRBD1. The junction had 11 bases not matched to a gene; V was cut back by 6 bases and J by 9 bases. Germline CDR1 is MDHEN and CDR2 is SYDVKM. The CDR3 is made up of 14 amino acids. CDR3 bases: TGTGCCAGCAGGAACAGGGGCCCGCAAGGGCCCCAGCATTTT. This translates into CASRNRGPQGPQHF.

CDR3 sequence: CASSSGQNYGYTF. The CDR3 DNA is TGTGCCAGCAGTTCGGGACAGAACTATGGCTACACCTTC. This chain links TRBV12-3 or TRBV12-4 with TRBJ1-2; TRBD1 aligns across 7 bases. With V trimmed by 4 bases and J by 2 bases, 1 base remained unmatched. This CDR3 region has 13 residues.

This chain's CDR3 is CASNLILAGGANNEQFF. The CDR3 region has the DNA TGTGCCAGCAACCTTATATTAGCGGGAGGGGCGAACAATGAGCAGTTCTTC. The chain joins TRBV18 to TRBJ2-1; 11 nucleotides line up with TRBD2. The CDR3 is 17 amino acids. Germline CDR1 reads KGHSH; CDR2 reads LQKENI. Germline trimming cut 8 bases from V and 5 bases from J; bases unmatched to any gene: 14.

The rearrangement uses TRBV7-9 and TRBJ1-1; TRBD1 matches 11 bases. CDR3 length equals 16 residues. CDR1 is SEHNR, CDR2 FQNEAQ, per germline (reference sequence). The V segment lost 1 base and the J segment 0 bases; nucleotides outside the gene matches: 1. The CDR3: CASSLGTGGLNTEAFF. CDR3 DNA: TGTGCCAGCAGCTTAGGGACAGGGGGCTTGAACACTGAAGCTTTCTTT. Full variable domain (outside the CDR3, taken from reference TRBV7-9 and TRBJ1-1): DTGVSQNPRHKITKRGQNVTFRCDPISEHNRLYWYRQTLGQGPEFLTYFQNEAQLEKSRLLSDRFSAERPKGSFSTLEIQRTEQGDSAMYLCASSLGTGGLNTEAFFGQGTRLTVV.

This clone appeared a few times. The chain uses TRBV4-1 and TRBJ1-1; 9 bases line up with TRBD1. V shed 2 bases, J shed 8 bases, and the junction held 3 bases outside the gene matches. Germline V CDR1 and CDR2: MGHRA, YSYEKL. This CDR3 comprises 13 residues. In DNA, the CDR3 is TGCGCCAGCAGCCAAAACAGGGGGCAGGAAGCTTTCTTT. This gives the protein CASSQNRGQEAFF.

This clone was counted once. The CDR3 is CAWSRDRVEAGELFF. The CDR3 nucleotides read TGTGCCTGGAGTAGGGACAGGGTTGAAGCCGGGGAGCTGTTTTTT. The gene calls are TRBV30 and TRBJ2-2, with TRBD1 matching over 9 bases. From germline, CDR1 is GTSNPN and CDR2 SVGIG (reference sequence). The CDR3 covers 15 residues. Trimming took 2 bases from V and 6 from J; bases not matched to a gene: 7.

The V gene is TRBV28, the J gene TRBJ2-1; D unclear. CDR3 length: 14 amino acids. CDR1 is MDHEN, CDR2 SYDVKM, per germline. Trimming shortened V by 3 bases and J by 0 bases, and 6 bases separated the two germline ends. This CDR3 is CASSFPSSYNEQFF. CDR3 sequence (DNA): TGTGCCAGCAGTTTCCCGAGCTCCTACAATGAGCAGTTCTTC.

This clone occurred once. The J gene is TRBJ2-7, the V gene TRBV5-6, with D tentatively TRBD2 (5 bases). CDR3 length: 13 amino acids. From germline, CDR1 is SGHDT and CDR2 YYEEEE. Trimming cost V 2 bases and J 3 bases, with 9 bases left between them. The CDR3 nucleotides are TGTGCCAGCAGCTTCGGGATCGACTACGAGCAGTACTTC. The encoded protein is CASSFGIDYEQYF.

The chain uses TRBV3-1 (or the pseudogene TRBV3-2) and TRBJ1-2; maybe TRBD1 (5 bases). Trimming shortened V by 1 base and J by 3 bases, and 9 bases separated the two germline ends. The CDR3 is 14 residues long. Germline values: CDR1 LGHDT, CDR2 YNNKEL (reference sequence). CDR3 DNA: TGTGCCAGCAGCCAAGGACAGCGCTACTATGGCTACACCTTC. It codes for CASSQGQRYYGYTF.

J is TRBJ1-5 and V is TRBV7-2; 8 bases fit TRBD1. The V gene end was trimmed by 3 bases and the J gene end by 5 bases; junction bases not matched to a gene: 9. Germline values: CDR1 SGHTA, CDR2 FQGNSA. The CDR3 contains 16 residues. The CDR3 reads CASSFLWAGGDQPQHF. DNA for the CDR3: TGTGCCAGCAGCTTTTTGTGGGCAGGGGGCGATCAGCCCCAGCATTTT.

This clone was seen just once. The rearrangement uses TRBV9 and TRBJ2-1; 8 positions match TRBD1. The J segment lost 4 bases and the V segment lost 4 bases, leaving 10 bases of the junction unmatched. Germline V gene sequence: CDR1 SGDLS, CDR2 YYNGEE. This CDR3 has 16 amino acids. CDR3 sequence (DNA): TGTGCCAGCAGCACAAACACAGGGGGATCATACAATGAGCAGTTCTTC. It translates to CASSTNTGGSYNEQFF.

The chain links TRBV30 to TRBJ1-4, with 7 bases matching TRBD1. V lost 4 bases, J lost 8 bases, and 16 bases stayed unmatched. The CDR3 loop spans 16 amino acids. Germline values: CDR1 GTSNPN, CDR2 SVGIG (reference sequence). For the CDR3, the DNA is TGTGCCTGGATGGGACCCGGACAGGAGGAAGGGGAAAAACTGTTTTTT. As protein: CAWMGPGQEEGEKLFF.

The J gene is TRBJ2-1, the V gene TRBV4-1, with TRBD1 identical over 8 bases. V gave up 1 base and J gave up 6 bases; unmatched junction bases: 8. Germline CDR1 reads MGHRA; CDR2 reads YSYEKL. CDR3 size: 16 residues. The CDR3 here is CASSQVLRTGSNEQFF. The CDR3 coding sequence is TGCGCCAGCAGCCAAGTACTCCGGACAGGGAGCAATGAGCAGTTCTTC.

This rearrangement joins TRBV7-9 to TRBJ2-7, with a tentative D call TRBD1 (5 bases). Germline CDR1 is SEHNR and CDR2 is FQNEAQ (reference sequence). The CDR3 has 14 amino acids. The V gene lost 5 bases and the J gene lost 4 bases, with 15 bases spanning the gap. The CDR3 here is CASSPPGAEYEQYF. CDR3 sequence (DNA): TGTGCCAGCAGCCCGCCTGGGGCAGAATACGAGCAGTACTTC.

This clone was seen only a few times. V gene TRBV6-2 or TRBV6-3 combines with J gene TRBJ1-5; D not resolved. Trimming removed 0 bases at V and 0 bases at J, with 18 bases between. CDR1 is MNHEY and CDR2 is SVGEGT in the germline V gene. This CDR3 spans 19 amino acids. The CDR3 bases are TGTGCCAGCAGTTACTCCCCGGGAGGGCAGACGTATAGCAATCAGCCCCAGCATTTT. Translating gives CASSYSPGGQTYSNQPQHF.

The V call is TRBV18, the J call TRBJ1-4; the D gene is possibly TRBD1 (6 bases). The V gene lost 3 bases and the J gene lost 0 bases, with 11 bases spanning the gap. Germline V lookup: CDR1 KGHSH, CDR2 LQKENI. CDR3 length equals 16 residues. CDR3 loop: CASSPFPGATNEKLFF. The DNA for the CDR3 is TGTGCCAGCTCACCCTTCCCAGGGGCAACTAATGAAAAACTGTTTTTT.